A selection of T cell receptor beta chains follows, all from one sample in a study of CD4+ T cells in melanoma. Clones were read by immunoSEQ multiplex PCR, and TCRdb kept only the in-frame ones, dropping some. The top ten hold about 3.3% of the sample, which has about 110,000 clones, about 90% seen once. The specimen sequenced was peripheral blood. The source is a human donor with melanoma. The CDR3 runs from the conserved cysteine through the conserved F or W. The order of the fields is clone size, V gene, D gene, J gene, CDR3 protein, CDR3 DNA. D genes are given only for firm matches. Only part of the rows carry a size: once, few, many, or a class if the clone is expanded.

abundance: .
v_gene: TRBV5-4
d_gene: TRBD2
j_gene: TRBJ2-2
CDR3aa: CASSLVGGLAGYTGELFF
CDR3nt: TGTGCCAGCAGCTTGGTTGGTGGACTAGCGGGATACACCGGGGAGCTGTTTTTT

abundance: .
v_gene: TRBV5-1
d_gene: .
j_gene: TRBJ2-3
CDR3aa: CASSLAGGTDTQYF
CDR3nt: TGCGCCAGCAGCTTGGCAGGGGGCACAGATACGCAGTATTTT

abundance: .
v_gene: TRBV11-2
d_gene: .
j_gene: TRBJ1-1
CDR3aa: CASSLRELNTEAFF
CDR3nt: TGTGCCAGCAGCTTAAGAGAATTAAACACTGAAGCTTTCTTT

abundance: .
v_gene: TRBV29-1
d_gene: TRBD1
j_gene: TRBJ2-5
CDR3aa: CSVKTGGEETQYF
CDR3nt: TGCAGCGTTAAGACAGGGGGCGAAGAGACCCAGTACTTC

abundance: .
v_gene: TRBV27
d_gene: .
j_gene: TRBJ2-7
CDR3aa: CASSRAVVGGEQYF
CDR3nt: TGTGCCAGCAGTAGAGCGGTAGTCGGGGGTGAGCAGTACTTC

abundance: .
v_gene: TRBV19
d_gene: TRBD1
j_gene: TRBJ2-5
CDR3aa: CASSTTGTGGKTQYF
CDR3nt: TGTGCCAGTAGTACCACCGGGACAGGGGGTAAGACCCAGTACTTC

abundance: .
v_gene: TRBV4-1
d_gene: TRBD2
j_gene: TRBJ2-3
CDR3aa: CASSQARLAGGRTDTQYF
CDR3nt: TGCGCCAGCAGCCAAGCCAGACTAGCGGGGGGTCGCACAGATACGCAGTATTTT

abundance: once
v_gene: TRBV6-1
d_gene: .
j_gene: TRBJ1-5
CDR3aa: CASIEGFGNQPQHF
CDR3nt: TGTGCCAGCATCGAGGGGTTTGGCAATCAGCCCCAGCATTTT

abundance: .
v_gene: TRBV6-5
d_gene: .
j_gene: TRBJ2-5
CDR3aa: CASSDGDGEETQYF
CDR3nt: TGTGCCAGCAGCGACGGGGACGGTGAAGAGACCCAGTACTTC

abundance: .
v_gene: TRBV19
d_gene: TRBD1
j_gene: TRBJ2-3
CDR3aa: CASSIETGTGDTQYF
CDR3nt: TGTGCCAGTAGTATAGAAACAGGGACAGGGGATACGCAGTATTTT

abundance: .
v_gene: TRBV11-1
d_gene: .
j_gene: TRBJ2-7
CDR3aa: CASSSSMSSYEQYF
CDR3nt: TGTGCCAGCAGCTCGAGTATGAGCTCCTACGAGCAGTACTTC

abundance: .
v_gene: TRBV6-6
d_gene: .
j_gene: TRBJ1-1
CDR3aa: CATKATTEAFF
CDR3nt: TGTGCCACCAAAGCGACCACTGAAGCTTTCTTT

abundance: .
v_gene: TRBV5-6
d_gene: TRBD2
j_gene: TRBJ2-3
CDR3aa: CASSLATSGRAGADTQYF
CDR3nt: TGTGCCAGCAGCTTGGCGACTAGCGGGAGGGCCGGGGCAGATACGCAGTATTTT

abundance: few
v_gene: TRBV6-5
d_gene: TRBD1
j_gene: TRBJ1-5
CDR3aa: CASSRGQGEGQPQHF
CDR3nt: TGTGCCAGCAGTCGGGGACAGGGGGAGGGTCAGCCCCAGCATTTT

abundance: .
v_gene: TRBV4-1
d_gene: .
j_gene: TRBJ1-4
CDR3aa: CASSQGDRLQNEKLFF
CDR3nt: TGCGCCAGCAGCCAGGGCGACAGGCTACAAAATGAAAAACTGTTTTTT

abundance: .
v_gene: TRBV4-2
d_gene: .
j_gene: TRBJ1-6
CDR3aa: CASSQDRVDSPLHF
CDR3nt: TGTGCCAGCAGCCAAGACAGGGTAGATTCACCCCTCCACTTT